This T cell receptor beta chain was identified in a study of blood T cells in healthy people across ages. The amount of total RNA extracted per sample was at least 6 micrograms. A second PCR, run for about 7 to 11 cycles, used a sample-barcoded 5' primer plus a J-beta primer mix. In TCRdb, the 5' RACE reads were re-called with MiXCR into one record per CDR3 protein. The sample consists of more than 900,000 distinct CDR3 sequences, about 23% of them appearing once. The CDR3 covers 11 residues. In germline, CDR1 is LGHDT, CDR2 YNNKEL (reference sequence). These data were also filed under a second study, of T cells of mothers and their children.

The material sequenced was blood. The receptor was derived from a girl aged 2-9 years in good health. J is TRBJ2-1 and V is TRBV3-1; D unresolved. The J call is doubtful: the DNA matches TRBJ2-7 better. The CDR3 sequence: CASSQETEQYF. The CDR3 coding sequence is TGTGCCAGCAGCCAAGAAACCGAGCAGTACTTC.